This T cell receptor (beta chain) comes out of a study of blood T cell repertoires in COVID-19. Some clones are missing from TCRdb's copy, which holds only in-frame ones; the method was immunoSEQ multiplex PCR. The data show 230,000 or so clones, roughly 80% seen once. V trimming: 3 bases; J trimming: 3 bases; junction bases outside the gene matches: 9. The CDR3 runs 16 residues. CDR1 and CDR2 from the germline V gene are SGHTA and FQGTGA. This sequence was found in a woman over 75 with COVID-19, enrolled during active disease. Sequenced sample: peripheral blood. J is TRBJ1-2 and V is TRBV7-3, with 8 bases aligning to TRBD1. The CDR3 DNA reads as TGTGCCAGCAGCTTCGACAGGGGCCCCTCTGACTATGGCTACACCTTC. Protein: CASSFDRGPSDYGYTF. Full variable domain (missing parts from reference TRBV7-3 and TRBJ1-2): GAGVSQTPSNKVTEKGKYVELRCDPISGHTALYWYRQSLGQGPEFLIYFQGTGAADDSGLPNDRFFAVRPEGSVSTLKIQRTERGDSAVYLCASSFDRGPSDYGYTFGSGTRLTVV.